This T cell receptor (beta chain) was sequenced in a study of technical replicates of blood from a few donors. Generated by immunoSEQ multiplex PCR, the TCRdb table keeps only in-frame clones and is missing some. The data show more than 75,000 clones, approximately 86% seen once. Unmatched junction bases numbered 11, after V lost 3 bases and J lost 10 bases. CDR1 is LGHNA, CDR2 YSLEER, per germline. CDR3 length: 15 amino acids. This receptor was obtained from a human donor in good health. Some clones in this sample may be carry-over from other donors' samples. Material for sequencing was PBMCs. The genes are TRBV4-3 and TRBJ2-1, with 8 bases matching TRBD2. CDR3 residues: CASSQGLEQLREQFF. The CDR3 DNA reads TGCGCCAGCAGCCAGGGACTAGAACAGTTAAGAGAGCAGTTCTTC.